The 2 T cell receptor beta chains presented below share a single source sample, sequenced in a study of blood T cell repertoires in COVID-19 (dated by TCRdb to 2020 to 2022). Library preparation employed the immunoSEQ multiplex PCR assay. TCRdb carries this immuneACCESS record with in-frame sequences only. Its versions omit some clonotypes, under half of them owing to an unresolved V gene in the studies checked, with the rest unexplained. The sample contains about 98,000 clones, 87% of them found a single time. The ten top clones hold about 4.5% of the sample. Input material: peripheral blood. Receptors were obtained from a man aged 70-80 years with acute or convalescent COVID-19.

This rearrangement joins TRBV14 to TRBJ1-2; 10 bases map to TRBD1. Unmatched junction bases numbered 7, after V lost 4 bases and J lost 8 bases. This CDR3 is built from 14 residues. Germline lookup yields CDR1 SGHDN and CDR2 FVKESK. The CDR3 protein is CASSRRTGGRGYTF. CDR3 DNA sequence: TGTGCCAGCAGCCGAAGGACAGGGGGGCGCGGCTACACCTTC.

V and J are TRBV28 and TRBJ1-4; D ambiguous. Germline values: CDR1 MDHEN, CDR2 SYDVKM. There are 10 residues in the CDR3. Deletions cut 6 bases from V and 8 bases from J, with 4 bases between. The CDR3 region has the DNA TGTGCCAGCAGAGCCGAAAAACTGTTTTTT. It encodes CASRAEKLFF.